The rows below give T cell receptor beta chains drawn from one sample of a study of blood T cell repertoires in COVID-19. TCRdb keeps only in-frame clones here, not all; method: immunoSEQ multiplex PCR. The sample has roughly 150,000 clones, 75% to 90% seen once. Sequencing used PBMCs or T cells enriched from blood (not recorded which). These receptors came from a man in his 70s who had been exposed to COVID-19. Each CDR3 is given with its conserved first and last residue. A D gene is named only where the DNA matches it firmly. Rows give clone size only sometimes, using once, few, many, or a class for an expanded clone.

TRBJ2-7	TRBV6-5	TRBD1	few	TGTGCCAGCAGTTACTCGTCCCAGGGGGCTAACTACGAGCAGTACTTC	CASSYSSQGANYEQYF
TRBJ2-7	TRBV11-2	.	.	TGTGCCAGCAGCTTACCCCGGGGTTTCTCCTACGAGCAGTACTTC	CASSLPRGFSYEQYF
TRBJ2-7	TRBV5-1	TRBD1	.	TGCGCCAGCAGCCGCGCCCGGGACAGGGGGACAGGGACCCGCTACGAGCAGTACTTC	CASSRARDRGTGTRYEQYF
TRBJ1-5	TRBV30	.	.	TGTGCCTGGAGTGCCCGAGGACAGCCCAATCAGCCCCAGCATTTT	CAWSARGQPNQPQHF
TRBJ2-7	TRBV5-8	.	.	TGTGCCAGCAGCTCCAACGAGCAGTACTTC	CASSSNEQYF
TRBJ2-7	TRBV4-3	TRBD2	once	TGCGCCAGCAGCCAAGATAGGCTAGCGGCGGGCGAGCAGTACTTC	CASSQDRLAAGEQYF
TRBJ1-5	TRBV21-1	.	.	TGTGCCAGCACCCTATTACCTATAAGAAGCAATCAGCCCCAGCATTTT	CASTLLPIRSNQPQHF
TRBJ2-7	TRBV6-5	.	.	TGTGCCAGCAGTTACTCCTCGGGGTCCTACGAGCAGTACTTC	CASSYSSGSYEQYF
TRBJ1-1	TRBV10-1	.	.	TGCGCCAGCCCAAGATTTACAGGGTTCCAACGTGGTGAAGCTTTCTTT	CASPRFTGFQRGEAFF
TRBJ2-1	TRBV6-2/TRBV6-3	TRBD1	.	TGTGCCAGCAGTCCGGGACAGGGACGTCCCAATGAGCAGTTCTTC	CASSPGQGRPNEQFF
TRBJ1-4	TRBV13	.	few	TGTGCCAGCAGCTTAGCAGGGGTTGGCGAAAAACTGTTTTTT	CASSLAGVGEKLFF
TRBJ2-7	TRBV3-1/TRBV3-2	.	.	TGTGCCAGCAGCCAAGGAGGTAACCAGTACTTC	CASSQGGNQYF
TRBJ2-7	TRBV5-1	.	.	TGCGCCAGCAGCTTGACGGCAGGGTCTTACGAGCAGTACTTC	CASSLTAGSYEQYF
TRBJ1-2	TRBV5-4	.	.	TGTGCCAGCAGCCCAGGAATCTATGGCTACACCTTC	CASSPGIYGYTF
TRBJ1-2	TRBV10-3	TRBD1	once	TGTGCCATCAGTGAAGGGGGCGACTATGGCTACACCTTC	CAISEGGDYGYTF
TRBJ1-4	TRBV7-2	.	.	TGTGCCAGCAGCGCAACAGCAACTAATGAAAAACTGTTTTTT	CASSATATNEKLFF
TRBJ2-1	TRBV29-1	.	.	TGCAGCGTTGACAGGTCTGACAATGAGCAGTTCTTC	CSVDRSDNEQFF
TRBJ2-2	TRBV7-2	.	.	TGTGCCAGCAGCCCGGAGGTCTCTAGCACCGGGGAGCTGTTTTTT	CASSPEVSSTGELFF
TRBJ1-3	TRBV5-4	.	.	TGTGCCAGCAGCTTGCGTGGGGGCCCATCAAACACCATATATTTT	CASSLRGGPSNTIYF
TRBJ1-4	TRBV5-4	TRBD1	.	TGTGCCAGCAGGCCACAGGGGGCGGATGAAAAACTGTTTTTT	CASRPQGADEKLFF
TRBJ1-1	TRBV7-8	TRBD1	.	TGTGCCAGCCAGGACAGGGGAGGGGACACTGAAGCTTTCTTT	CASQDRGGDTEAFF
TRBJ2-7	TRBV18	TRBD1	.	TGTGCCAGCTCACCAGGGACAGGCCTTTCCTACGAGCAGTACTTC	CASSPGTGLSYEQYF
TRBJ2-2	TRBV2	TRBD1	few	TGTGCCAGCAGTGAGGGACAGGGGGGCGGGGAGCTGTTTTTT	CASSEGQGGGELFF
TRBJ1-3	TRBV7-9	.	.	TGTGCCAGCAGCTTAGACAGGATTGGAAACACCATATATTTT	CASSLDRIGNTIYF
TRBJ1-5	TRBV28	.	few	TGTGCCAGCACCCCCTTCGGAGCATATAGCAATCAGCCCCAGCATTTT	CASTPFGAYSNQPQHF
TRBJ1-1	TRBV3-1/TRBV3-2	TRBD1	few	TGTGCCAGCAGGCCCCTGGGACAGAGCAAAACTGAAGCTTTCTTT	CASRPLGQSKTEAFF
TRBJ1-3	TRBV28	.	.	TGTGCCAGCAGTTCGACGTTGGGCCTCGGAAACACCATATATTTT	CASSSTLGLGNTIYF
TRBJ2-1	TRBV19	TRBD2	.	TGTGCCAGTAGCCTTGGTAGCGGGAGGTACAATGAGCAGTTCTTC	CASSLGSGRYNEQFF
TRBJ1-2	TRBV4-3	.	.	TGCGCCAGCAGCCAAGTCGGGTATCAGGGGATCTATGGCTACACCTTC	CASSQVGYQGIYGYTF
TRBJ2-6	TRBV4-2	.	.	TGTGCCAGCAGCCAAGCGGGAACAGGGCCTCCATCTGGGGCCAACGTCCTGACTTTC	CASSQAGTGPPSGANVLTF
TRBJ1-2	TRBV2	.	.	TGTGCCAGCAGTCCCGACATCAACTATGGCTACACCTTC	CASSPDINYGYTF
TRBJ2-1	TRBV5-4	TRBD1	.	TGTGCCAGCCGGGACAGTTACAATGAGCAGTTCTTC	CASRDSYNEQFF
TRBJ2-7	TRBV5-1	TRBD1	.	TGCGCCAGCGCCCCCAACAGGGGCAACTCCTACGAGCAGTACTTC	CASAPNRGNSYEQYF
TRBJ2-1	TRBV19	TRBD2	.	TGTGCCAGTAGTTCCCCGGGTAGCGGGAGGAACAATGAGCAGTTCTTC	CASSSPGSGRNNEQFF
TRBJ2-7	TRBV6-1	TRBD2	.	TGTGCCAGCAGTGAACTTGGGACTAGCGGGCTCTACGAGCAGTACTTC	CASSELGTSGLYEQYF
TRBJ2-5	TRBV3-1/TRBV3-2	TRBD2	.	TGTGCCAGCAGATCGGGGGGACTGTATGAGACCCAGTACTTC	CASRSGGLYETQYF
TRBJ2-2	TRBV2	TRBD2	.	TGTGCCAGCAGTGAAGGGGCTAGCGGATACAACACCGGGGAGCTGTTTTTT	CASSEGASGYNTGELFF
TRBJ1-2	TRBV30	.	.	TGTGCCTGGATCCCTGTACCAGGACTTTATGGCTACACCTTC	CAWIPVPGLYGYTF
TRBJ1-6	TRBV12-3/TRBV12-4	.	.	TGTGCCAGCCGCCGGGAGAGCCGACCCCTCCACTTT	CASRRESRPLHF
TRBJ1-1	TRBV7-9	TRBD1	.	TGTGCCAGCAGCCAGACAGGGAGCTACACTGAAGCTTTCTTT	CASSQTGSYTEAFF
TRBJ1-5	TRBV19	.	once	TGTGCCAGTAGGACAGTTTCGAATCAGCCCCAGCATTTT	CASRTVSNQPQHF
TRBJ2-1	TRBV4-1	TRBD2	.	TGCGCCAGCAGCCAAGGGGGGACTAGCTACAATGAGCAGTTCTTC	CASSQGGTSYNEQFF
TRBJ2-3	TRBV6-2/TRBV6-3	TRBD1	once	TGTGCCAGCAGCCTAACCTTCACAGGGGAGTTGACAGATACGCAGTATTTT	CASSLTFTGELTDTQYF
TRBJ2-7	TRBV18	TRBD2	many	TGTGCCAGCTCACCTGTCGGGGGGGCCTACGAGCAGTACTTC	CASSPVGGAYEQYF
TRBJ1-2	TRBV6-6	TRBD1	.	TGTGCCAGCAGGCCAACAGGGGAGGATGGCTACACCTTC	CASRPTGEDGYTF
TRBJ1-2	TRBV7-2	.	once	TGTGCCAGCAGCTTAGATGTCGGGGGCTACACCTTC	CASSLDVGGYTF
TRBJ2-3	TRBV18	.	.	TGTGCCAGCTCAAACTACCAACTGAGCACAGATACGCAGTATTTT	CASSNYQLSTDTQYF
TRBJ2-1	TRBV10-2	TRBD2	.	TGCGCCAGCAGTGGCGGGGGGGCCCTTTTTTACAATGAGCAGTTCTTC	CASSGGGALFYNEQFF
TRBJ2-7	TRBV2	.	.	TGTGCCAGCAGAAGACAGTATTACGAGCAGTACTTC	CASRRQYYEQYF
TRBJ2-5	TRBV7-2	TRBD1	.	TGTGCCAGCAGCCGGGGACAGGGGGCGCGTGAGACCCAGTACTTC	CASSRGQGARETQYF